One and the same sample provided the 5 T cell receptor beta chains below, sequenced in a study of blood T cells in healthy people across ages. Primers used in a second PCR of about 7 to 12 cycles were a sample-barcoded 5' primer and a J-beta primer mix. Each CDR3 protein gets one entry after TCRdb re-called the 5' RACE reads with MiXCR. The repertoire has around 990,000 distinct CDR3 sequences, roughly a quarter of them found once; the top ten carry 0.65% to 0.75%. The same data also went into a second study, on T cells of mothers and their children.

Sequences were obtained from blood. These receptor sequences come from a girl aged 2 to 9 in good health.

The chain has TRBV29-1 and TRBJ2-3; D gene uncertain. This CDR3 has 12 amino acids. V lost 0 bases and J lost 8, with 9 bases in between. Germline V gene data show CDR1 as SQVTM and CDR2 as ANQGSEA. CDR3 region: CSVEDISSTQYF. The CDR3 DNA reads TGCAGCGTTGAAGATATCTCCAGTACGCAGTATTTT.

The CDR3 nucleotides are TGTGCCAGCAGTTTGTTTACTAGCGGGCTCTACGAGCAGTACTTC. Protein product: CASSLFTSGLYEQYF. The V gene is TRBV28, the J gene TRBJ2-7, with 9 nucleotides matching TRBD2. This CDR3 has 15 amino acids. Germline-derived CDR1 and CDR2 are MDHEN and SYDVKM. Losses at the gene ends were 3 bases for V and 3 bases for J; bases not matched to a gene: 6.

This clonotype appeared a few times. V usage is TRBV5-1 and J usage is TRBJ2-1; possible D gene TRBD2, 6 bases. CDR3 size: 13 residues. CDR1 and CDR2 (germline): SGHRS, YFSETQ. V lost 4 bases, J lost 15 bases, and 20 bases lay in between. The CDR3 nucleotides are TGCGCCAGCAGCACCACCCCTGGCGGACTAACGTTCTTC. Amino acid sequence: CASSTTPGGLTFF.

This clonotype was observed a few times. The rearrangement links TRBV27 to TRBJ1-1; D is uncertain. CDR3 size: 14 residues. Germline V gene lookup returns CDR1 MNHEY and CDR2 SMNVEV (reference sequence). The V gene lost 5 bases and the J gene lost 6 bases, with 16 bases spanning the gap. CDR3 sequence (DNA): TGTGCCAGCAGTCCAATAGGACGTTATCCTGAAGCTTTCTTT. Its translation is CASSPIGRYPEAFF.

This clonotype was seen more than once but under ten times. The CDR3 loop is CASSQTSGGRFF. CDR3 bases: TGTGCCAGCAGCCAGACTAGCGGGGGAAGGTTCTTC. The gene calls are TRBV3-1 and TRBJ2-1, with 12 bases identical to TRBD2. The germline gives CDR1 LGHDT, CDR2 YNNKEL (reference sequence). The CDR3 covers 12 residues. J was trimmed by 15 bases and V by 3 bases; bases with no gene match: 3.